This TCR beta chain originates from a study of blood T cells in healthy people across ages. It was with a sample-barcoded 5' primer and a J-beta primer mix that a second PCR of about 6 to 11 cycles was run. TCRdb re-called the 5' RACE reads with MiXCR, one entry per CDR3 protein. Seen here are some 760,000 distinct CDR3 sequences, around 25% observed once, and the top ten hold 9% to 9.5%. Trimming left V 1 base short and J 3 bases short, with 19 bases between. This CDR3 is 17 amino acids long. Germline CDR1 and CDR2: LGHNA and YNFKEQ. Total RNA extraction produced at least 6 micrograms (per sample) for the study. These data were also reused for a study on T cells of mothers and their children. That work adds: Thymic selection shapes TCR recombination output in related pairs, and it does so similarly in unrelated pairs. With unrelated pairs as the comparison, related mother-child pairs had a slightly higher overlap that was not significant.

The sequenced sample consisted of blood. The TCR sequence derives from a boy aged 5-17 years in good health. The J gene is TRBJ2-7, the V gene TRBV4-2, with D possibly matching TRBD1 (5 bases). Here the CDR3 DNA reads TGTGCCAGCAGCCAAGGGCCCAGGGCGATAATCAGCTACGAGCAGTACTTC. Translating gives CASSQGPRAIISYEQYF.